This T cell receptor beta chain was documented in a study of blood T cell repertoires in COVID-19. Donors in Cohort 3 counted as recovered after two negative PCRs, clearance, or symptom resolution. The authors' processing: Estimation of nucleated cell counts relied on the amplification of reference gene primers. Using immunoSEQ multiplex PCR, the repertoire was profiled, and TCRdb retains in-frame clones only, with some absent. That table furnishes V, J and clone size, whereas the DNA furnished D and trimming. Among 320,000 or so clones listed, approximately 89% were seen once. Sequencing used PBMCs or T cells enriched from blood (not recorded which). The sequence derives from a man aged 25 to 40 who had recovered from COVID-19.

The CDR3 bases are TGTGCCAGCAGGGTCTCGGACAGCCCCACCGGGGAGCTGTTTTTT. Encoded protein: CASRVSDSPTGELFF. V and J are TRBV2 and TRBJ2-2; tentative D call: TRBD1 (6 bases). The ends were cut back, 6 bases at V and 4 bases at J, with 15 bases in the middle. The germline CDR1 and CDR2 sequences are SNHLY and FYNNEI. The CDR3 consists of 15 residues.